This T cell receptor beta chain was found in a study of T cell responses to AZD1222 COVID-19 vaccine. About the research overall: Both about-4-week and about-12-week second-dose recipients were combined.

The CDR3 length is 15 residues. Germline loops: CDR1 MNHNY, CDR2 SVGAGI (reference sequence). With V trimmed by 2 bases and J by 7 bases, 10 bases remained unmatched. General study points: The peak T cell response came first, and repertoires were sampled only after it. The donor cohort was predominantly white British with a female majority, and clonal diversity may have been underestimated.

This clone was recorded once. Its target is not known. Method: immunoSEQ multiplex PCR; TCRdb's copy keeps in-frame clones and lacks some. The profile shows about 110,000 clones, about 85% of them singletons. This receptor was obtained from an adult in good health. The chain is built from TRBV6-6 and TRBJ1-1; 7 bases align to TRBD1. The specimen was peripheral blood, collected on day 0 of AZD1222 vaccination. The CDR3, as DNA: TGTGCCAGCAGTTACCCCCTGGACAGGACTTATGAAGCTTTCTTT. The encoded protein is CASSYPLDRTYEAFF.